This TCR beta chain emerged from a study of shared clonotypes between healthy human individuals. As for the study in general: The composition of the donors was two women and a few men aged 18 to 49.

Sequencing used immunoSEQ multiplex PCR; TCRdb keeps in-frame clones, though not all of them. Altogether hundreds of thousands of clones are present, 96% being singletons, with the ten largest covering roughly 0.12%. The table lists this clone with a count of one. Naive CD8 cells comprised CD45RO-negative, CCR7-positively selected cells, excluding terminally differentiated effector memory CD45RA+ cells. Those who donated were healthy HIV-negative adults, with no recent acute infections or vaccinations reported. Looked up from germline, CDR1 is LNHNV and CDR2 is YYDKDF (reference sequence). The CDR3 spans 14 residues. After removal of 6 bases from V and 3 bases from J, the junction contained 6 bases not matched to a gene.

The sample was naive CD8+ T cells sorted from blood. The V gene is TRBV15, the J gene TRBJ2-7; 9 nucleotides match TRBD2. The TCR sequence derives from a woman in her thirties in good health. The DNA of the CDR3 is TGTGCCACCAGTATAGCGGGAGTAGTCTACGAGCAGTACTTC. Translated, it gives CATSIAGVVYEQYF.